The sequence of this T cell receptor (beta chain) was determined in a study of blood T cells in healthy people across ages. It was with a sample-barcoded 5' primer and a J-beta primer mix that a second PCR of roughly 7 to 12 cycles was run. TCRdb redid the calling of the 5' RACE reads with MiXCR, one entry per CDR3 protein. Altogether hundreds of thousands of distinct CDR3 sequences are present, 24% being singletons, with the ten largest covering just over 8.5%. Separately, the same data were catalogued under a study of T cells of mothers and their children.

The sequenced sample was blood. This TCR was recovered from a boy aged 5 to 17 in good health.

The CDR3 here is CASSPRSYTDTQYF. As DNA, the CDR3 is TGTGCCAGCAGCCCCCGGTCCTACACAGATACGCAGTATTTT. The genes are TRBV7-2 and TRBJ2-3; no reliable D call. Germline V gene data show CDR1 as SGHTA and CDR2 as FQGNSA. The V end was cut by 5 bases, the J end by 2 bases, with 11 bases between. The CDR3 extends over 14 amino acids. Supplemented by reference TRBV7-2 and TRBJ2-3, the full variable domain reads GAGVSQSPSNKVTEKGKDVELRCDPISGHTALYWYRQSLGQGLEFLIYFQGNSAPDKSGLPSDRFSAERTGGSVSTLTIQRTQQEDSAVYLCASSPRSYTDTQYFGPGTRLTVL.